A single T cell receptor beta chain is shown here with its context. Its specificity is not known. This specimen belongs to a study of cytomegalovirus exposure and HLA in healthy donors. As for the study in general: A later analysis reported the 100 to 150 validation repertoires used the same platform as the roughly 700 first-cohort repertoires.

The method was immunoSEQ multiplex PCR; TCRdb's version includes in-frame clones alone and lacks a portion of them. The sample contains 150,000 to 200,000 clones, roughly 82% of which appear only once. Overall study findings and caveats: There were under 200 TCR beta chains listed as cytomegalovirus-associated.

The length of the CDR3 is 15 residues. This chain connects TRBV21-1 to TRBJ2-1; TRBD2, the table's D call, lacks a check against the DNA. TRBV21-1 is a known pseudogene. What was sequenced was PBMCs. The receptor's source is a woman in her late teens or twenties in good health and CMV-seronegative. The CDR3 sequence: CASSKTSGRANEQFF. DNA of the CDR3: TGTGCCAGCAGCAAAACTAGCGGGAGGGCCAATGAGCAGTTCTTC.